This T cell receptor beta chain was profiled in a study of cytomegalovirus exposure and HLA in healthy donors. Study-wide points: Most TCR sequences were uncommon, yet certain public TCRs appeared in many donors. An analysis was carried out at a later point. It showed that HLA-associated TCR beta chains were more clonally expanded than equally common non-associated chains. Some V segments, including TRBV6-2 and TRBV6-3, were excluded as indistinguishable.

Germline assignment: CDR1 SGDLS and CDR2 YYNGEE. This CDR3 comprises 17 residues. V lost 0 bases, J lost 6 bases, and 10 bases stayed unmatched. Donors in the study were healthy people who gave bone marrow. PCR primers comprised 60 Vbeta and 13 Jbeta primers. Data came from immunoSEQ multiplex PCR; TCRdb stores just in-frame clones and leaves some out. Of over 200,000 clones in the sample, around 88% were seen once. About this clone: Its antigen is currently unknown.

The source material was PBMCs. This rearrangement joins TRBV9 to TRBJ2-1; 9 bases fit TRBD2. The sequence came from a woman aged 18 to 35 in good health and CMV-seronegative. CDR3 region: CASSVGGGGAVRNEQFF. Here the CDR3 DNA reads TGTGCCAGCAGCGTAGGCGGCGGGGGGGCCGTTCGCAATGAGCAGTTCTTC.